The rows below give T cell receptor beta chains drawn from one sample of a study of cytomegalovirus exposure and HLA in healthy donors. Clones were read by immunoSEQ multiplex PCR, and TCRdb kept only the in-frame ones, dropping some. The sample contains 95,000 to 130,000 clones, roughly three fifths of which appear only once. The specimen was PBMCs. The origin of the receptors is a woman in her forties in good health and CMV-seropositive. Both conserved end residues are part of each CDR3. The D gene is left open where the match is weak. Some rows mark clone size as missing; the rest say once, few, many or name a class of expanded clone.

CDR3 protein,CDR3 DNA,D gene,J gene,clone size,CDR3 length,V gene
CASSQDPDRGYEKLFF,TGCGCCAGCAGCCAAGACCCCGACAGGGGGTATGAAAAACTGTTTTTT,TRBD1,TRBJ1-4,-,16,TRBV4-3
CASSAGGAGYGYTF,TGTGCCAGCAGCGCAGGGGGCGCAGGTTATGGCTACACCTTC,TRBD1,TRBJ1-2,-,14,TRBV9
CASRSITGYGETQYF,TGTGCCAGCAGGTCAATTACAGGGTATGGAGAGACCCAGTACTTC,-,TRBJ2-5,-,15,TRBV7-9
CASSRAGSTIYF,TGTGCCAGCTCACGGGCGGGGTCCACCATATATTTT,-,TRBJ1-3,-,12,TRBV18
CASSLAEQGLGNTIYF,TGCGCCAGCAGCTTGGCCGAACAGGGGCTTGGAAACACCATATATTTT,TRBD1,TRBJ1-3,-,16,TRBV5-1
CASSIGQGYGEQYF,TGTGCCAGCAGTATAGGACAGGGCTATGGTGAGCAGTACTTC,TRBD1,TRBJ2-7,-,14,TRBV27
CASSSGTYEQYF,TGTGCCAGCAGCTCCGGGACCTACGAGCAGTACTTC,-,TRBJ2-7,-,12,TRBV7-9
CASSTLPGLAGEQYF,TGTGCCAGCAGTACCCTTCCAGGACTAGCAGGCGAGCAGTACTTC,TRBD2,TRBJ2-7,-,15,TRBV6-5
CAIRDGLAGAYNEQFF,TGTGCCATCAGAGATGGACTAGCGGGAGCCTACAATGAGCAGTTCTTC,TRBD2,TRBJ2-1,-,16,TRBV10-3
CASSLDWRTGETQYF,TGTGCCAGCAGCTTAGATTGGAGGACGGGAGAGACCCAGTACTTC,-,TRBJ2-5,-,15,TRBV11-2
CASAALDGHFSGNTIYF,TGTGCCAGTGCCGCCCTTGACGGACATTTCTCTGGAAACACCATATATTTT,-,TRBJ1-3,once,17,TRBV19
CASSEETRGNDFNEKLFF,TGTGCCAGCAGTGAAGAGACCAGGGGAAATGACTTTAATGAAAAACTGTTTTTT,-,TRBJ1-4,few,18,TRBV2
CSAWRSSYNEQFF,TGCAGCGCCTGGAGGAGCTCCTACAATGAGCAGTTCTTC,-,TRBJ2-1,-,13,TRBV29-1
CASSSTGGNQPQHF,TGTGCCAGCAGTTCCACAGGGGGCAATCAGCCCCAGCATTTT,TRBD1,TRBJ1-5,-,14,TRBV27
CASSRLDWNTGELFF,TGTGCCAGCAGCCGACTGGACTGGAACACCGGGGAGCTGTTTTTT,-,TRBJ2-2,-,15,TRBV5-6
CAWSRTGGSYEQYF,TGTGCCTGGAGTAGGACAGGGGGCTCCTACGAGCAGTACTTC,TRBD1,TRBJ2-7,-,14,TRBV30
CASSQDHGRLNTEAFF,TGTGCCAGCAGCCAAGACCACGGGCGACTAAACACTGAAGCTTTCTTT,-,TRBJ1-1,-,16,TRBV4-2
CASRGGSLSYTEQFF,TGTGCCAGCAGGGGAGGCAGCCTATCATATACTGAGCAGTTCTTC,-,TRBJ2-1,-,15,TRBV27
CASGWGGSNQPQHF,TGTGCCAGCGGGTGGGGAGGAAGCAATCAGCCCCAGCATTTT,-,TRBJ1-5,few,14,TRBV9
CASSPGRDRGNYGYTF,TGTGCCAGCAGTCCCGGCCGGGACAGGGGGAACTATGGCTACACCTTC,TRBD1,TRBJ1-2,-,16,TRBV27
CASSFRGSGANVLTF,TGTGCCAGCAGCTTCAGGGGATCGGGGGCCAACGTCCTGACTTTC,-,TRBJ2-6,-,15,TRBV11-1
CASSLLAGGPGYEQYF,TGTGCCAGCAGCTTATTAGCGGGAGGGCCTGGGTACGAGCAGTACTTC,TRBD2,TRBJ2-7,-,16,TRBV11-2
CASSLGLAGVRTDTQYF,TGTGCCAGCAGCTTGGGACTAGCGGGAGTACGCACAGATACGCAGTATTTT,TRBD2,TRBJ2-3,-,17,TRBV5-5
CASSFSYEQYF,TGTGCCAGCAGCTTTTCCTACGAGCAGTACTTC,-,TRBJ2-7,-,11,TRBV5-6
CASSYKGTSGRKRQYF,TGTGCCAGCAGTTATAAGGGGACTAGCGGGAGGAAGAGGCAGTATTTT,TRBD2,TRBJ2-3,-,16,TRBV6-5
CATSRAPGWTGGSEQYF,TGTGCCACCAGCAGAGCCCCTGGGTGGACAGGGGGGTCCGAGCAGTACTTC,TRBD1,TRBJ2-7,-,17,TRBV15
CASSTGRGNTEAFF,TGTGCCAGCAGTACAGGACGCGGGAACACTGAAGCTTTCTTT,-,TRBJ1-1,-,14,TRBV28
CASSLRLAGGYEQYF,TGTGCCAGCAGCCTGAGACTAGCGGGAGGGTACGAGCAGTACTTC,TRBD2,TRBJ2-7,-,15,TRBV28
CASSMRRASNQPQHF,TGTGCCAGTAGTATGCGCAGGGCTAGCAATCAGCCCCAGCATTTT,-,TRBJ1-5,few,15,TRBV19
CASSYRDAGGSDEQFF,TGTGCCAGCAGTTACCGCGATGCGGGAGGAAGCGATGAGCAGTTCTTC,TRBD2,TRBJ2-1,-,16,TRBV6-5
CATRGDPFNSNQPQHF,TGTGCCACCCGGGGGGATCCCTTTAATAGCAATCAGCCCCAGCATTTT,-,TRBJ1-5,once,16,TRBV10-3
CASSPWRGANYGYTF,TGTGCCAGCTCACCATGGCGGGGAGCTAACTATGGCTACACCTTC,-,TRBJ1-2,few,15,TRBV18
CASSTTGFDTEAFF,TGTGCCAGCAGCACGACAGGGTTTGACACTGAAGCTTTCTTT,TRBD1,TRBJ1-1,few,14,TRBV27
CASSLGQTNIEAFF,TGTGCCAGCAGTTTGGGACAGACGAACATTGAAGCTTTCTTT,TRBD1,TRBJ1-1,-,14,TRBV27
CASSDPGTEAFF,TGTGCCAGTAGTGATCCAGGGACTGAAGCTTTCTTT,-,TRBJ1-1,-,12,TRBV19
CASRGQPYEQYF,TGTGCCAGCAGGGGGCAGCCCTACGAGCAGTACTTC,-,TRBJ2-7,few,12,TRBV6-5
CASVKTGPRDTQYF,TGTGCCAGCGTTAAAACAGGGCCTAGGGATACGCAGTATTTT,-,TRBJ2-3,few,14,TRBV6-1
CASTGTVNTQSYGYTF,TGTGCCAGCACGGGGACAGTGAATACTCAAAGCTATGGCTACACCTTC,TRBD1,TRBJ1-2,-,16,TRBV2
CASSLITDRRDKKLFF,TGTGCCAGCAGTCTAATAACGGACAGGCGGGACAAAAAACTGTTTTTT,TRBD1,TRBJ1-4,-,16,TRBV28
CASSIFPDTDTEAFF,TGTGCCAGTAGTATATTCCCGGACACCGACACTGAAGCTTTCTTT,-,TRBJ1-1,-,15,TRBV19
CASSMGLAGVKNEQFF,TGTGCCAGTAGTATGGGACTAGCGGGAGTGAAGAATGAGCAGTTCTTC,TRBD2,TRBJ2-1,-,16,TRBV19
CASSPLTSGEITGELFF,TGTGCCAGCAGCCCTTTGACTAGCGGGGAAATCACCGGGGAGCTGTTTTTT,TRBD2,TRBJ2-2,-,17,TRBV4-2
CASSQALGGRYEQYF,TGCGCCAGCAGCCAGGCTCTGGGGGGGCGGTACGAGCAGTACTTC,-,TRBJ2-7,-,15,TRBV4-3
CASSPAGVVTNQPQHF,TGTGCCAGCTCACCAGCGGGGGTCGTCACCAATCAGCCCCAGCATTTT,-,TRBJ1-5,-,16,TRBV18
CASSLARRRYNEQFF,TGTGCCAGCAGCTTAGCTCGGAGGCGGTACAATGAGCAGTTCTTC,-,TRBJ2-1,-,15,TRBV11-2